The 18 T cell receptor beta chains given below trace back to one sample, sequenced in a study of shared clonotypes between healthy human individuals. TCRdb's copy holds only in-frame clones and misses some; the assay was immunoSEQ multiplex PCR. Of some 2 million clones detected, just under 95% appear once; the ten largest clones hold 0.9% to 1.3%. Positive CCR7 selection of CD45RO-negative cells yielded the naive CD8 cells, and terminally differentiated effector memory CD45RA+ cells were excluded. Sequenced sample: naive CD8+ T cells sorted from blood. The receptors were sampled from a man between 18 and 29 years old in good health.

This chain links TRBV29-1 with TRBJ2-7, with D tentatively TRBD2 (7 bases). CDR1 is SQVTM and CDR2 is ANQGSEA in the germline V gene. This CDR3 contains 13 residues. V gave up 6 bases and J gave up 3 bases, with 15 bases separating them. As DNA, the CDR3 is TGCAGCGTCGGAGGGGGGGGCATCTACGAGCAGTACTTC. It encodes CSVGGGGIYEQYF.

V usage is TRBV19 and J usage is TRBJ2-7; D unresolved. The germline gives CDR1 LNHDA, CDR2 SQIVND (reference sequence). This CDR3 is built from 14 residues. Between the trimmed V and J ends, which lost 3 bases and 2 bases, there was a span of 11 bases. CDR3 DNA: TGTGCCAGTAGTATGGATCTTGAGACCTACGAGCAGTACTTC. As protein: CASSMDLETYEQYF.

V is TRBV15 and J is TRBJ2-5; the D gene is possibly TRBD2 (6 bases). V lost 0 bases and J 4 bases, leaving 15 bases between the germline ends. The CDR3 loop spans 16 amino acids. Germline values: CDR1 LNHNV, CDR2 YYDKDF (reference sequence). The CDR3 DNA is TGTGCCACCAGCAGAGACGGGACTGGAAAAAGAGAGACCCAGTACTTC. Encoded protein: CATSRDGTGKRETQYF.

Remarks on this clone: This sample includes further DNA sequences coding for the same CDR3. This chain links TRBV5-4 with TRBJ2-3, with 8 positions matching TRBD2. CDR1 SGHNT and CDR2 YYREEE come from the germline V gene (reference sequence). V lost 2 bases and J lost 4; bases outside the gene matches: 0. This CDR3 comprises 13 residues. The DNA for the CDR3 is TGTGCCAGCAGCTTTAGCGGGGCAGATACGCAGTATTTT. Encoded protein: CASSFSGADTQYF. Full variable domain (remainder filled in from reference TRBV5-4 and TRBJ2-3): ETGVTQSPTHLIKTRGQQVTLRCSSQSGHNTVSWYQQALGQGPQFIFQYYREEENGRGNFPPRFSGLQFPNYSSELNVNALELDDSALYLCASSFSGADTQYFGPGTRLTVL.

Note on this clone: Other nucleotide sequences from this sample produce the same CDR3. This chain connects TRBV27 to TRBJ1-5; the match to TRBD1 covers 7 bases. CDR3 size: 14 residues. Losses at the gene ends were 2 bases for V and 6 bases for J; bases not matched to a gene: 4. CDR1 is MNHEY and CDR2 is SMNVEV in the germline V gene (reference sequence). CDR3 DNA: TGTGCCAGCAGTTTAATCCAGGGGGGTCAGCCCCAGCATTTT. Its protein product is CASSLIQGGQPQHF.

The V and J genes are TRBV7-9 and TRBJ1-1; 8 bases line up with TRBD1. This CDR3 has 15 amino acids. Losses at the gene ends were 1 base for V and 3 bases for J; bases not matched to a gene: 4. The germline V gene encodes CDR1 SEHNR and CDR2 FQNEAQ (reference sequence). Written as DNA, the CDR3 is TGTGCCAGCAGCTTAGGAATACAGGGGGACACTGAAGCTTTCTTT. It encodes CASSLGIQGDTEAFF.

V usage is TRBV13 and J usage is TRBJ1-4; a possible D gene is TRBD1 (6 bases). The CDR3 length is 16 residues. Germline CDR1 PRHDT, CDR2 FYEKMQ (reference sequence). V was cut by 5 bases and J by 4 bases, with 17 bases left in between. This chain's CDR3 is CASSPMGRGVNEKLFF. The CDR3 DNA follows: TGTGCCAGCAGCCCGATGGGGAGGGGGGTTAATGAAAAACTGTTTTTT.

This clone was seen once. This chain uses TRBV28 with TRBJ1-6, with D perhaps TRBD1 (6 bases). Trimming took off 5 bases at V and 4 bases at J, with 9 bases between the two ends. Germline V lookup: CDR1 MDHEN, CDR2 SYDVKM. The CDR3 is made up of 14 amino acids. The CDR3 region has the DNA TGTGCCAGCAGTCGACAGGAGTATAATTCACCCCTCCACTTT. It codes for CASSRQEYNSPLHF.

The V and J genes are TRBV5-1 and TRBJ1-5; a weak D match, TRBD1 (5 bases). Germline V gene data show CDR1 as SGHRS and CDR2 as YFSETQ. CDR3 length: 15 amino acids. Trimming took 3 bases from V and 2 from J, leaving 12 bases between them. CDR3 protein: CASSSGGLGNQPQHF. The CDR3 nucleotides read TGCGCCAGCAGCTCGGGGGGGTTGGGCAATCAGCCCCAGCATTTT.

This chain connects TRBV28 to TRBJ2-7; possibly TRBD1 for D (7 bases). Deletions cut 2 bases from V and 5 bases from J, with 13 bases between. The V gene's germline CDR1 is MDHEN and CDR2 SYDVKM. CDR3 length: 14 amino acids. Here the CDR3 DNA reads TGTGCCAGCAGTTTAGGCAGGGGGGTTAACGAGCAGTACTTC. It encodes CASSLGRGVNEQYF.

V and J are TRBV25-1 and TRBJ1-2, with TRBD1 matching over 9 bases. V lost 2 bases, J lost 4 bases, and 5 bases stayed unmatched. The CDR3 length is 15 residues. Germline CDR1 and CDR2: MGHDK and SYGVNS. CDR3 sequence (DNA): TGTGCCAGCAGTGAAGGGACAGGGTTCTCCTATGGCTACACCTTC. Its translation is CASSEGTGFSYGYTF.

There are a few counts of this clone. The sample contains more than one DNA sequence encoding this CDR3. The V and J genes are TRBV7-9 and TRBJ2-2; D not certain. Per the germline V gene, CDR1 is SEHNR and CDR2 is FQNEAQ (reference sequence). The ends were cut back, 1 base at V and 1 base at J, with 4 bases in the middle. The CDR3 sequence is 14 residues long. CDR3 coding DNA: TGTGCCAGCAGCTTAGTGGGGAACACCGGGGAGCTGTTTTTT. It specifies CASSLVGNTGELFF. Based on the CDR3 plus reference TRBV7-9 and TRBJ2-2, the full variable domain is DTGVSQNPRHKITKRGQNVTFRCDPISEHNRLYWYRQTLGQGPEFLTYFQNEAQLEKSRLLSDRFSAERPKGSFSTLEIQRTEQGDSAMYLCASSLVGNTGELFFGEGSRLTVL.

The chain combines TRBV5-1 with TRBJ2-7; D ambiguous. V was cut by 2 bases and J by 2 bases, with 11 bases left in between. Germline CDR1 is SGHRS and CDR2 is YFSETQ. This CDR3 spans 14 amino acids. CDR3 protein: CASSFTESTYEQYF. The CDR3 nucleotides are TGCGCCAGCAGCTTCACAGAATCCACCTACGAGCAGTACTTC.

The chain employs TRBV28 and TRBJ2-7, with D hard to call. From germline, CDR1 is MDHEN and CDR2 SYDVKM. The CDR3 sequence is 13 residues long. V shed 5 bases and J shed 2 bases, with 10 bases lying between them. CDR3 nucleotide sequence: TGTGCCAGCAGTCCCGGGCAACCCTACGAGCAGTACTTC. The encoded protein is CASSPGQPYEQYF.

The chain has TRBV2 and TRBJ2-5; D is unclear. TRBJ2-7 explains the end of the DNA better; the J call may be wrong. Germline V gene data show CDR1 as SNHLY and CDR2 as FYNNEI. The CDR3 has 12 amino acids. CDR3: CASSIVPHEQYF. CDR3 in DNA: TGTGCCAGCAGCATAGTCCCCCACGAGCAGTACTTC.

As for this clone: Other DNA sequences from this sample encode an identical CDR3 as well. V is TRBV5-5 and J is TRBJ2-7; D possibly matches TRBD1 or TRBD2 (5 bases each). Germline lookup yields CDR1 SGHKS and CDR2 YYEKEE (reference sequence). The ends were cut back, 0 bases at V and 0 bases at J, with 7 bases in the middle. The CDR3 runs 14 residues. The CDR3 region is CASSLGGSSYEQYF. DNA for the CDR3: TGTGCCAGCAGCTTGGGGGGGAGCTCCTACGAGCAGTACTTC.

To note about this clone: This sample also contains other DNA sequences that code for the same CDR3. The chain is built from TRBV7-9 and TRBJ2-3, with no clear D. This CDR3 is 12 amino acids long. The germline gives CDR1 SEHNR, CDR2 FQNEAQ (reference sequence). Trimming removed 4 bases from V and 4 bases from J, with 6 bases in between. CDR3 in DNA: TGTGCCAGCAGCTCCGGACCAGATACGCAGTATTTT. Amino acid sequence: CASSSGPDTQYF.

The gene calls are TRBV25-1 and TRBJ2-1; D possibly uses TRBD1 or TRBD2 (6 bases each). The germline V and J ends were trimmed by 2 bases and 9 bases, with 17 bases remaining between them. The germline V gene encodes CDR1 MGHDK and CDR2 SYGVNS. The CDR3 runs 15 residues. CDR3 bases: TGTGCCAGCAGTGAACTAAACAAATGGGGGGCTGAGCAGTTCTTC. This encodes CASSELNKWGAEQFF. Full variable domain (outside the CDR3, taken from reference TRBV25-1 and TRBJ2-1): EADIYQTPRYLVIGTGKKITLECSQTMGHDKMYWYQQDPGMELHLIHYSYGVNSTEKGDLSSESTVSRIRTEHFPLTLESARPSHTSQYLCASSELNKWGAEQFFGPGTRLTVL.